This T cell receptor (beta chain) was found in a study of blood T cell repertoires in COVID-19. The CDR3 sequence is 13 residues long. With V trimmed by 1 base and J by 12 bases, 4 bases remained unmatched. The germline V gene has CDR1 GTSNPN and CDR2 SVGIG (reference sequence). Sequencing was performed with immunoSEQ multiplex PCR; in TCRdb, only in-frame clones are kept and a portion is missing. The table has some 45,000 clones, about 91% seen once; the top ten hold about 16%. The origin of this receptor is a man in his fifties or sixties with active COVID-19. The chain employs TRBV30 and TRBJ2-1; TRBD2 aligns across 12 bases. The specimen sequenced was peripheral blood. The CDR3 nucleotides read TGTGCCTGGAGTGGGGCTAGCGGGAGGGGGCAGTTCTTC. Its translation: CAWSGASGRGQFF.